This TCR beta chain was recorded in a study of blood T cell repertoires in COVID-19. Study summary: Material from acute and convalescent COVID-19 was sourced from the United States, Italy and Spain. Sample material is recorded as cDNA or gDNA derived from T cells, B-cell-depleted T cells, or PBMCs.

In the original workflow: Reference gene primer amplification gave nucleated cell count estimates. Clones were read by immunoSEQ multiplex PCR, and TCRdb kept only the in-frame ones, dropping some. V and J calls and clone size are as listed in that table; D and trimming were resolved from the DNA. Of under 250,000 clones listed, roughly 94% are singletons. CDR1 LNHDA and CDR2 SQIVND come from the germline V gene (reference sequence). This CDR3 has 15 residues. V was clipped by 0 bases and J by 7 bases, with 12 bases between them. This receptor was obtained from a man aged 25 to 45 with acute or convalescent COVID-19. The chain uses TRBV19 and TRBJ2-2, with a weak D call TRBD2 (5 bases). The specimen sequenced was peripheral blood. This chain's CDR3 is CASSIEGRANGELFF. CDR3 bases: TGTGCCAGTAGTATAGAGGGGAGAGCTAACGGGGAGCTGTTTTTT.